The clone carrying this TCR beta chain has a handful of counts. Its antigen remains unidentified. V trimming: 6 bases; J trimming: 0 bases; junction bases outside the gene matches: 3. CDR3 size: 14 residues. Per germline, CDR1 SGHTA and CDR2 FQGNSA. Profiled with immunoSEQ multiplex PCR; TCRdb holds only in-frame clones, not every one. The data show tens of thousands of clones, about 86% seen once. This sample was taken from a study of T cell responses to AZD1222 COVID-19 vaccine. Study-wide findings and caveats: Nearly half of spike-specific TCRs reportedly go after variant regions that carry no mutations. Dominant at 160-218 and 743-854, vaccine-associated CD4 TCRs also spanned spike. The sample set comprised mostly white British donors with more females, and clonal diversity was possibly underestimated. Only five or six AZD1222 recipients tested seropositive at baseline.

Sequencing was performed on peripheral blood, taken on day 0 of MenACWY control vaccination. The source is an adult in good health. The V gene is TRBV7-2, the J gene TRBJ1-2; 8 nucleotides agree with TRBD1. CDR3 protein: CASRRDRSNYGYTF. The CDR3 DNA sequence: TGTGCCAGCAGACGGGACAGGTCTAACTATGGCTACACCTTC.